This T cell receptor beta chain comes out of a study of CD4 T cells in relation to SARS-CoV-2 and coronaviruses. Study at large: TCR beta CDR3s were sequenced after roughly ten-day antigen culture of PBMCs. Overall study findings and caveats: Pre-pandemic and post-infection samples never came from the same donor.

The table came from immunoSEQ multiplex PCR; TCRdb's copy has only in-frame clones and leaves some out. The sample records about 24,000 clones, around four fifths being singletons. Trimming took off 6 bases at V and 1 base at J, with 11 bases between the two ends. The CDR3 totals 14 residues. Germline CDR1 and CDR2: SGHTA and FQGTGA. The unexposed donors gave CD4+ T cells in about 2011-2019, prior to COVID-19. The cells were cultured for approximately 10 days before CD4+ T cells were isolated. Notes on this clone: Its antigen is unidentified.

J is TRBJ2-3 and V is TRBV7-3; D may be TRBD2 (6 bases). The sequenced material came from CD4+ T cells from PBMCs, cultured in vitro. The sequence derives from a human donor in good health. DNA for the CDR3: TGTGCCAGCAGTCCGTCTAGCGGCACAGATACGCAGTATTTT. Its translation: CASSPSSGTDTQYF.